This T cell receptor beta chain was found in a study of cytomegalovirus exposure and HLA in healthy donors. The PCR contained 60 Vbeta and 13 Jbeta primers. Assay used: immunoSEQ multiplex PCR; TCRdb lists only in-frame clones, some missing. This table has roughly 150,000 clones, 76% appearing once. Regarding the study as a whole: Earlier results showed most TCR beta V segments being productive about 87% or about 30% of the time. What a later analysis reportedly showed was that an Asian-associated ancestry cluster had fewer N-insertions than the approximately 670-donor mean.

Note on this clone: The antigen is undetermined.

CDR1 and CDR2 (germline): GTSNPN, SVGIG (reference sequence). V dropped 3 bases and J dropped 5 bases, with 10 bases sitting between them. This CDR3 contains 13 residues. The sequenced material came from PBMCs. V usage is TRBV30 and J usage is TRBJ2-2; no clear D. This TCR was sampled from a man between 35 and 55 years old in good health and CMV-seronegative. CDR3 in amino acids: CAWRPTQTGELFF. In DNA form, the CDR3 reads TGTGCCTGGAGGCCAACTCAAACCGGGGAGCTGTTTTTT.